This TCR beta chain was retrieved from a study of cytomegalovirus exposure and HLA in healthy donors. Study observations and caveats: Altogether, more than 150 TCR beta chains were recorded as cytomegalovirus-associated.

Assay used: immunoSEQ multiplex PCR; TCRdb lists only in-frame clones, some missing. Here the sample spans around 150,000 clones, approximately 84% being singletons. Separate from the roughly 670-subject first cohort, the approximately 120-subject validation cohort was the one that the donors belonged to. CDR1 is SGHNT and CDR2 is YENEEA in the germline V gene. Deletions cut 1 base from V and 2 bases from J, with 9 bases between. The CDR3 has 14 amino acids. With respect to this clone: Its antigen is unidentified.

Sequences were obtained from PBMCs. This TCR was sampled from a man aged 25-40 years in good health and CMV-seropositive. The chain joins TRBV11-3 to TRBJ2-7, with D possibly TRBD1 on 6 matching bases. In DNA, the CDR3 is TGTGCCAGCAGCTTAGCGGGGACAACCTACGAGCAGTACTTC. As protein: CASSLAGTTYEQYF.